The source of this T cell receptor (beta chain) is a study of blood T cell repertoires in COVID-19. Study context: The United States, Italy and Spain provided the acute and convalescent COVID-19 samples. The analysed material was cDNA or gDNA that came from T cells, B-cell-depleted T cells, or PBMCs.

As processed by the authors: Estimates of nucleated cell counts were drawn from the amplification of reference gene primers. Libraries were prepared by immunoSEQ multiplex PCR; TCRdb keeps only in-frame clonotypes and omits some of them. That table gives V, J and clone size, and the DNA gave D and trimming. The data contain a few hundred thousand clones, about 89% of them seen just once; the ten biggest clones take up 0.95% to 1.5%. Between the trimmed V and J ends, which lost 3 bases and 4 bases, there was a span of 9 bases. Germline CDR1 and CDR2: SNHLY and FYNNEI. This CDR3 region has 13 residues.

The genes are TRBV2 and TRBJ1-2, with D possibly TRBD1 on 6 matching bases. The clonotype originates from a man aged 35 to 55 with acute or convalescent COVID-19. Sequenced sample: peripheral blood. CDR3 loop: CASSDGRGYGYTF. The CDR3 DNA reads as TGTGCCAGCAGTGACGGCAGGGGCTATGGCTACACCTTC.